This is a list of T cell receptor beta chains from one sample in a study of early T cells in non-severe SARS-CoV-2 infection. Each CDR3 protein gets one entry after TCRdb re-called the 5' RACE reads with MiXCR. The sample includes approximately 81,000 distinct CDR3 sequences, less than 8% of them seen just once. Sequences were obtained from whole blood. The origin of the receptors is an adult who was a healthcare worker with PCR-confirmed SARS-CoV-2 infection or an uninfected control (not recorded which). Each CDR3 is given with its conserved first and last residue. Each record gives: V gene, J gene, D gene, CDR3 protein. A D gene is named only where the DNA matches it firmly.

TRBV7-2	TRBJ2-3	NA	CASSLGLTDTQYF
TRBV28	TRBJ2-5	TRBD1	CASRTGTEQETQYF
TRBV7-6	TRBJ2-5	TRBD2	CASTLRASGQETQYF
TRBV29-1	TRBJ2-2	NA	CSAVGRGPNTGELFF
TRBV29-1	TRBJ1-5	TRBD1	CSAGQGNQPQHF
TRBV3-1	TRBJ1-2	NA	CASSPRPGVNYGYTF
TRBV7-9	TRBJ1-2	TRBD1	CASSLGTGYGYTF
TRBV20-1	TRBJ2-7	NA	CSALRGALEQYF
TRBV6-6	TRBJ1-6	TRBD1	CASSDRDSYNSPLHF
TRBV12-3/TRBV12-4	TRBJ2-6	TRBD1	CASSLRRGRVDVLTF
TRBV18	TRBJ2-3	NA	CASSPPQGSTDTQYF
TRBV6-6	TRBJ2-1	NA	CASSTTAVGDEQFF
TRBV20-1	TRBJ1-2	NA	CSASRIRYGYTF
TRBV6-5	TRBJ2-2	NA	CASSYGIGNTGELFF
TRBV25-1	TRBJ1-2	NA	CASSELKEEANYGYTF
TRBV12-3/TRBV12-4	TRBJ2-4	TRBD1	CASSYEGTVKNIQYF
TRBV29-1	TRBJ2-7	TRBD1	CSVGQGDRYEQYF
TRBV6-6	TRBJ1-5	TRBD1	CASRYDRAGNQPQHF
TRBV20-1	TRBJ1-3	NA	CSARVGGGGNTIYF
TRBV6-1	TRBJ2-7	TRBD1	CASQSRTGSSYEQYF
TRBV20-1	TRBJ1-5	TRBD1	CSARPGQGIYQPQHF
TRBV20-1	TRBJ1-4	NA	CSARGASSNEKLFF
TRBV6-1	TRBJ1-1	NA	CASSERGGMNTEAFF
TRBV5-5	TRBJ2-7	TRBD1	CASSFSQGAIEQYF
TRBV7-6	TRBJ2-7	NA	CASSLGPNEQYF
TRBV11-2	TRBJ1-2	NA	CASSLPALIPNYGYTF
TRBV15	TRBJ1-2	TRBD1	CATTEDRGRNDGYTF
TRBV30	TRBJ1-1	TRBD1	CAWNRGHTEAFF
TRBV5-1	TRBJ2-5	TRBD2	CASSLGQRGQETQYF
TRBV29-1	TRBJ2-5	TRBD1	CSVRTGQETQYF
TRBV12-3/TRBV12-4	TRBJ1-5	NA	CASSTGGHGQPQHF
TRBV29-1	TRBJ1-2	NA	CSVVEGRANYGYTF
TRBV20-1	TRBJ2-5	NA	CSVEQASRQETQYF
TRBV7-9	TRBJ2-1	NA	CASSPRPGGLGNEQFF
TRBV5-1	TRBJ1-1	NA	CASSLGTVNTEAFF
TRBV7-2	TRBJ2-5	NA	CASSFQQGTQETQYF
TRBV28	TRBJ2-7	TRBD2	CASTPTSGGTYEQYF
TRBV4-2	TRBJ2-2	NA	CASSQVGGPYTGELFF
TRBV19	TRBJ2-5	TRBD1	CASSRARRQGQETQYF
TRBV12-3/TRBV12-4	TRBJ2-3	NA	CASSFYRSRADTQYF
TRBV7-9	TRBJ2-7	NA	CASSSERSGDEQYF
TRBV6-2/TRBV6-3	TRBJ1-5	TRBD1	CASSYGPVAGGGNQPQHF
TRBV7-9	TRBJ1-2	NA	CASSLRDFYGYTF
TRBV7-8	TRBJ2-2	NA	CASSFDKNTGELFF
TRBV6-1	TRBJ2-4	NA	CASSIGEPKNIQYF